This T cell receptor beta chain was captured in a study of shared clonotypes between healthy human individuals (dated by TCRdb to the early 2020s). Background on the whole study: The cohort comprised two women and a few men aged 18 to 49 years. For each donor, three plates each were used for CD4 naive and CD4 memory, two plates were used for CD8 naive, and one plate was used for CD8 memory. Blood TCR repertoires of five healthy adults were deeply sequenced to estimate repertoire size and the extent of clonotype sharing between individuals. Different laboratories and diverse techniques were used to prepare libraries and sequence TCR repertoires, to increase sequencing depth and limit assay-specific biases. Leukapheresis yielded between about 0.85 and 10 billion PBMCs per donor.

CDR1 SGHTS and CDR2 YDEGEE were looked up in the germline V gene. From cysteine to phenylalanine, the CDR3 is 10 amino acids long. Here the CDR3 DNA is all that survives: 30 bases in frame from base 1. Relative to germline, V is 0 bases shorter and J is 13 bases shorter, with 8 bases between their ends. Using the deep immunoSEQ assay, multiplex PCR amplified TCR CDR3 regions from genomic DNA. Extracted genomic DNA from each cell subset was distributed evenly across all wells of several immunoSEQ 96-well plates, and each plate was treated as a replicate. Each replicate PCR for sorted subsets received about 0.2 ug genomic DNA, equal to around 32,000 T cell genomes. Purified libraries were quantified with a Qubit 3.0 fluorometer, sized on a Bioanalyzer 2100, and re-quantified with the KAPA Library Quantification kit. Each immunoSEQ 96-well plate was sequenced on its own single-read 150-cycle Illumina NextSeq 550 flow cell. Regarding the original processing steps: The immunoSEQ output contained only junctional sequences without quality scores, so filtering could not match that applied to full-length reads. To assign V/J genes and CDR3, sequences were annotated using PyIR, a Python wrapper for IgBLAST v1.9, with IMGT germline references. Reads were removed for weak V/J assignments (E-value above 1e-6), missing CDR3, stop codons, out-of-frame junctions, or ambiguous translated residues. V3J clonotypes were defined as sequences sharing the same inferred V gene, J gene, and CDR3 amino acid sequence. To compute the percentage overlap between repertoires, the number of shared unique clonotypes was divided by the size of the smaller repertoire. Richness of each repertoire was evaluated using RTK rarefaction, the Chao1 estimator, and Recon v2.1 estimates of unobserved clonotypes. Generation probabilities were computed with OLGA for all TCRbeta clonotypes obtained by the gDNA method from several donors. What TCRdb holds here is the immuneACCESS table cut down to in-frame rearrangements. Part of the clones is not present; checked against another copy, under half of the missing clones reflect an unresolved V gene, and the others are unexplained. V and J calls and clone size follow that table, whereas D and trimming were derived from the DNA. The sample table shows some 1,900,000 clones, and about 94% are seen once. Jointly, the top ten make up roughly 1% of the sample.

General findings and caveats noted by the study authors: The genetic and exposure-history diversity represented was limited by the small number of donors. Estimated clonotype richness was generally larger for naive than for memory subsets. Across a handful of donors, approximately 4.6% of naive CD4, roughly 3.8% of naive CD8, 2.3% of memory CD4, and roughly 0.4% of memory CD8 clonotypes were shared. Higher generation probabilities were observed for clonotypes shared by all four sorted-subset donors than for non-shared clonotypes. Incomplete sequencing was indicated by rarefaction of sorted-subset datasets, despite the large sequencing depth. Sampling was limited to blood, and TCR repertoires in tissue likely differ from TCR repertoires in blood. Pairwise subsampling led to the expectation that sequencing depth would affect the degree of clonotype sharing among donors.

For the CD8 naive samples, CD45RO-negative cells were positively selected for CCR7, yielding a CD45RA+CCR7+ population from which TemRA cells were excluded. The donors were healthy, HIV-negative adults with no recently reported acute infections or vaccinations. Every donor was a Caucasian adult residing in Nashville, Tennessee, USA. After blood collection by leukapheresis, PBMCs were isolated using Ficoll-Histopaque density gradient centrifugation and then cryopreserved in the vapor phase of liquid nitrogen. Analytical flow cytometry was used to check the purity and quantity of each magnetically sorted T cell population. From each sorted fraction, genomic DNA was isolated and quantified by UV absorbance on a Nanodrop 2000c. Details on this clone: Its binding antigen is unknown. Base qualities were left out, and no much larger clone turns up one base away.

Sequencing was done on a sample of naive CD8+ T cells sorted from blood. The sample's cell subset or site label, in plain terms: CD45RA+CCR7+. The chain uses TRBV5-8 and TRBJ2-7; matching of 6 bases hints at TRBD2 as the D gene. This receptor was taken from a man aged 18 to 30 in good health. The bases read TGTGCCAGCAGCTTGGGGGACTTTTACTTC. Its translation reads: CASSLGDFYF. The full variable domain, with segments outside the CDR3 supplied by the reference TRBV5-8 and TRBJ2-7 proteins, appears as EAGVTQSPTHLIKTRGQQATLRCSPISGHTSVYWYQQALGLGLQFLLWYDEGEERNRGNFPPRFSGRQFPNYSSELNVNALELEDSALYLCASSLGDFYFGPGTRLTVT.